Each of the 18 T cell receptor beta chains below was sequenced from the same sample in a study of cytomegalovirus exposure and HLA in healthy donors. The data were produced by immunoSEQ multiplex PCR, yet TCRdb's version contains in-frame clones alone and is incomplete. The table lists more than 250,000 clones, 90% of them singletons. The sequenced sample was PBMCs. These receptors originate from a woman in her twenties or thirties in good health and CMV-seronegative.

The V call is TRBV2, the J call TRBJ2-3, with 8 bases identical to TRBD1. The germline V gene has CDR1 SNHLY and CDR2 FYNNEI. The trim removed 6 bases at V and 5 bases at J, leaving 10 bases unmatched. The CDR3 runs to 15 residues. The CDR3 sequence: CASRTGQVGGDTQYF. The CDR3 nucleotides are TGTGCCAGCAGGACGGGACAGGTGGGGGGAGATACGCAGTATTTT.

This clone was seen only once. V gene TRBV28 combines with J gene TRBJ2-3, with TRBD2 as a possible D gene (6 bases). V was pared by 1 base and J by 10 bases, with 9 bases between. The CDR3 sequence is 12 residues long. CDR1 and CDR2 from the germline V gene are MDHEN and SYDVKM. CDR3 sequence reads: CASSLSTGAQYF. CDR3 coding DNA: TGTGCCAGCAGTTTATCTACGGGAGCGCAGTATTTT.

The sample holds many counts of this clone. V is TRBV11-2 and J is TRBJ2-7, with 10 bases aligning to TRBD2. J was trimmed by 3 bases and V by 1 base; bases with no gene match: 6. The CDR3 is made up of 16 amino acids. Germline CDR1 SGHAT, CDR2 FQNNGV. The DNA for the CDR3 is TGTGCCAGCAGCTTAGCTAGCGGGAGTGGAATCTACGAGCAGTACTTC. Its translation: CASSLASGSGIYEQYF. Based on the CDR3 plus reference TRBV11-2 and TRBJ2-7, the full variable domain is EAGVAQSPRYKIIEKRQSVAFWCNPISGHATLYWYQQILGQGPKLLIQFQNNGVVDDSQLPKDRFSAERLKGVDSTLKIQPAKLEDSAVYLCASSLASGSGIYEQYFGPGTRLTVT.

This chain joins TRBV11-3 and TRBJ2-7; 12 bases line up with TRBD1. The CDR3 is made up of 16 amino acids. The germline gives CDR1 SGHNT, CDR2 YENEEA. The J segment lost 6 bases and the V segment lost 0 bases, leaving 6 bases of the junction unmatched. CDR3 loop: CASSLDWGQGAVEQYF. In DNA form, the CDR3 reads TGTGCCAGCAGCTTAGATTGGGGACAGGGGGCGGTCGAGCAGTACTTC.

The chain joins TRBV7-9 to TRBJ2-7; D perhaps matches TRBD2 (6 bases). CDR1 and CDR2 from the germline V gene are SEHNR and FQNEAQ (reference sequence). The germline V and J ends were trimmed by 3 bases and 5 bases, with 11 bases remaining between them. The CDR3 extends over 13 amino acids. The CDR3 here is CASSFPGSNEQYF. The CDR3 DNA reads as TGTGCCAGCAGCTTCCCCGGGAGTAACGAGCAGTACTTC.

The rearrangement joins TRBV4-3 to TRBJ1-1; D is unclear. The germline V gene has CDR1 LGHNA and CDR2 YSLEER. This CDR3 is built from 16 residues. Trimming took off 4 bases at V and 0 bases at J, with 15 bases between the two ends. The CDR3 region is CASSPRHGQLNTEAFF. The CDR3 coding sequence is TGCGCCAGCAGCCCCAGACATGGGCAGCTGAACACTGAAGCTTTCTTT.

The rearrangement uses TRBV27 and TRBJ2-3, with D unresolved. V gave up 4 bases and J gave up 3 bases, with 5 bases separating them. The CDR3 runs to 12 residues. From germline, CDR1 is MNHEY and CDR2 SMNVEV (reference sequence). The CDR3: CASSSMTDTQYF. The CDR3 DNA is TGTGCCAGCAGTTCGATGACAGATACGCAGTATTTT.

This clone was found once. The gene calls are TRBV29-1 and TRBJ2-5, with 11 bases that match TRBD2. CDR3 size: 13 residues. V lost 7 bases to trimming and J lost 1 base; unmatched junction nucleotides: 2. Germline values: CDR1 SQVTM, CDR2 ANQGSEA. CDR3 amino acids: CSATSGIQETQYF. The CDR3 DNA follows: TGCAGCGCGACTAGCGGGATCCAAGAGACCCAGTACTTC.

CDR3 coding DNA: TGTGCCAGCAGTGTGACGAAAACTAACTATGGCTACACCTTC. Its translation is CASSVTKTNYGYTF. V usage is TRBV25-1 and J usage is TRBJ1-2; no reliable D call. The CDR3 sequence is 14 residues long. In germline, CDR1 is MGHDK, CDR2 SYGVNS. Trimming removed 4 bases at V and 0 bases at J, with 9 bases between.

The CDR3 DNA reads TGTGCCAGTAGTCCAGGGATTTTGGGGGAGACCCAGTACTTC. It specifies CASSPGILGETQYF. This sequence joins TRBV19 and TRBJ2-5; possible D gene TRBD1, 5 bases. Trimming took 5 bases from V and 5 from J, leaving 15 bases between them. The CDR3 contains 14 residues. Germline lookup yields CDR1 LNHDA and CDR2 SQIVND (reference sequence).

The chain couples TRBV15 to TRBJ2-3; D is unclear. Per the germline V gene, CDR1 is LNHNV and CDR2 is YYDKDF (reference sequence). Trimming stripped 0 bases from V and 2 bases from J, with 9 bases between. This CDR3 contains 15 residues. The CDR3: CATSRDPTDTDTQYF. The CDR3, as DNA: TGTGCCACCAGCAGAGATCCCACGGACACAGATACGCAGTATTTT.

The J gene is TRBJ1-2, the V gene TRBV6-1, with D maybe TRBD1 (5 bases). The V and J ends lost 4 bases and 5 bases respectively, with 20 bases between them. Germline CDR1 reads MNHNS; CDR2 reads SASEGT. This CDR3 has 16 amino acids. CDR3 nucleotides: TGTGCCAGCAGTGGCCCCGACAGTGGGGGTCGTTATGGCTACACCTTC. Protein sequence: CASSGPDSGGRYGYTF.

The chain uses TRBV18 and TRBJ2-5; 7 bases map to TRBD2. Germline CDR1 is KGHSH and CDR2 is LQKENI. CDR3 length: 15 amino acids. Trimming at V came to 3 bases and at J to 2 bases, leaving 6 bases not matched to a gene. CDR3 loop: CASSPLGAGQETQYF. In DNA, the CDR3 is TGTGCCAGCTCACCCCTGGGAGCGGGGCAAGAGACCCAGTACTTC.

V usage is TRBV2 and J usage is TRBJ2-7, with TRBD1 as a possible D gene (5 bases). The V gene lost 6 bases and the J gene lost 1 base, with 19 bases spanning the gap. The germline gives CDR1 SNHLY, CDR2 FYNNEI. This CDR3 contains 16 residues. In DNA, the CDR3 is TGTGCCAGCAGATATGCAGGGCAGGGTCGGTCCTACGAGCAGTACTTC. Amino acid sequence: CASRYAGQGRSYEQYF.

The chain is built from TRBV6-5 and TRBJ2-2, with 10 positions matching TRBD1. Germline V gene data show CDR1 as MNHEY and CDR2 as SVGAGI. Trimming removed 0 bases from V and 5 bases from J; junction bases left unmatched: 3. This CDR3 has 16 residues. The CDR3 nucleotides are TGTGCCAGCAGTTACTCAGGGACAGGGGTTACCGGGGAGCTGTTTTTT. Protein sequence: CASSYSGTGVTGELFF.

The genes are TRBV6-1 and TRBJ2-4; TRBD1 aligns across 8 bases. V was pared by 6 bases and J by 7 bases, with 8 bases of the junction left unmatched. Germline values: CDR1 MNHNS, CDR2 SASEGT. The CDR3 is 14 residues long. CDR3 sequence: CASSDLGQGNIQYF. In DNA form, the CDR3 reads TGTGCCAGCAGCGACCTCGGACAGGGTAACATTCAGTACTTC.

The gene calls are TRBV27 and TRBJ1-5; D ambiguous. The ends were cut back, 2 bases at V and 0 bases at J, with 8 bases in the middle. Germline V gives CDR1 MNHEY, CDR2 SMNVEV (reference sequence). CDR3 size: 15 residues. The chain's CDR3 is CASSLTWYSNQPQHF. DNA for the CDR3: TGTGCCAGCAGTTTAACGTGGTATAGCAATCAGCCCCAGCATTTT.

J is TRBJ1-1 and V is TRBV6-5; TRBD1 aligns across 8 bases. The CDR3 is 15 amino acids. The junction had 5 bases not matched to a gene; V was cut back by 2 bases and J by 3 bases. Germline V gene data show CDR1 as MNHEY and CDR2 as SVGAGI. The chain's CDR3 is CASSYGQGADTEAFF. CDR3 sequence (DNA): TGTGCCAGCAGTTACGGGCAGGGGGCGGACACTGAAGCTTTCTTT.